Shown below are 23 T cell receptor beta chains from a single sample sequenced in a study of T cells after yellow fever vaccination. One entry per CDR3 protein results from TCRdb running MiXCR on the 5' RACE reads. The sample has 500,000 to 650,000 distinct CDR3 sequences, roughly 12% seen once; the top ten hold over 11%. The source material was PBMCs, sampled on the day of the yellow fever booster vaccination. The origin of the receptors is a man between 25 and 39 years old who received the YFV17D yellow fever vaccine.

This clonotype was observed at least ten times. The rearrangement uses TRBV7-6 and TRBJ1-3; D call uncertain. V gave up 5 bases and J gave up 9 bases, with 11 bases separating them. Germline V gives CDR1 SGHVS, CDR2 FNYEAQ. The CDR3 contains 12 residues. The CDR3 region has the DNA TGTGCCAGCAGCCCGGGCCGGGGCACCATATATTTT. It specifies CASSPGRGTIYF.

V usage is TRBV5-1 and J usage is TRBJ2-5; TRBD1 matches 10 bases. The germline V gene encodes CDR1 SGHRS and CDR2 YFSETQ. J was trimmed by 4 bases and V by 4 bases; bases with no gene match: 10. CDR3 length: 16 amino acids. CDR3 amino acids: CASSPQTGGAGETQYF. The CDR3 DNA is TGCGCCAGCAGCCCCCAGACAGGGGGCGCCGGAGAGACCCAGTACTTC.

This clonotype has more than one count but fewer than ten. The genes are TRBV10-2 and TRBJ2-1; possible D gene TRBD1, 6 bases. This CDR3 has 12 residues. Trimming cost V 6 bases and J 4 bases, with 7 bases left between them. Germline-derived CDR1 and CDR2 are WSHSY and SAAADI. The CDR3 bases are TGCGCCAGCAGGGACAGTTACAATGAGCAGTTCTTC. Translating gives CASRDSYNEQFF.

This clonotype was found once. The rearrangement uses TRBV11-2 and TRBJ2-7; the D gene is possibly TRBD1 (6 bases). CDR1 and CDR2 from the germline V gene are SGHAT and FQNNGV. The V and J ends lost 2 bases and 4 bases respectively, with 12 bases between them. This CDR3 comprises 14 residues. In nucleotides, the CDR3 is TGTGCCAGCAGCTTAACCCCAGGGGCATACGAGCAGTACTTC. Its protein product is CASSLTPGAYEQYF.

The rearrangement joins TRBV5-1 to TRBJ1-2, with TRBD1 matching 7 bases. This CDR3 region has 17 residues. Trimming at V came to 0 bases and at J to 0 bases, leaving 8 bases not matched to a gene. Germline loops: CDR1 SGHRS, CDR2 YFSETQ. The CDR3 reads CASSLEGQTNPNYGYTF. DNA for the CDR3: TGCGCCAGCAGCTTGGAGGGACAGACGAATCCTAACTATGGCTACACCTTC.

This clonotype has just a few counts. The J gene is TRBJ1-1, the V gene TRBV3-1; D remains ambiguous. Per germline, CDR1 LGHDT and CDR2 YNNKEL (reference sequence). The CDR3 is made up of 13 amino acids. V was trimmed by 2 bases and J by 1 base, leaving 5 bases between them. The CDR3 sequence: CASSQMRNTEAFF. The CDR3 coding sequence is TGTGCCAGCAGCCAAATGAGGAACACTGAAGCTTTCTTT.

This clonotype was picked up a small number of times. The rearrangement links TRBV12-5 to TRBJ2-7, with 10 bases identical to TRBD2. This CDR3 is 14 amino acids long. The germline V gene encodes CDR1 LGHNT and CDR2 FRNRAP. V shed 1 base, J shed 4 bases, and the junction held 1 base outside the gene matches. The CDR3 DNA reads TGTGCTAGTGGTTTGGGGACTAGCGGATACGAGCAGTACTTC. Amino acid sequence: CASGLGTSGYEQYF.

This clonotype was picked up many times. The chain employs TRBV5-1 and TRBJ2-1; TRBD1 aligns across 7 bases. Germline trimming cut 0 bases from V and 6 bases from J; bases unmatched to any gene: 3. The CDR3 extends over 14 amino acids. Germline CDR1 is SGHRS and CDR2 is YFSETQ. CDR3 protein: CASSLAPGGNEQFF. In DNA form, the CDR3 reads TGCGCCAGCAGCTTGGCCCCAGGGGGCAATGAGCAGTTCTTC.

This clonotype turned up a few times. V usage is TRBV25-1 and J usage is TRBJ2-1; either TRBD1 or TRBD2 may supply D (5 bases each). The CDR3 length is 16 residues. Trimming shortened V by 5 bases and J by 7 bases, and 21 bases separated the two germline ends. Germline CDR1 MGHDK, CDR2 SYGVNS. In DNA, the CDR3 is TGTGCCAGCAGTACCCAGGGACCTTTTTCTCGGAATGAGCAGTTCTTC. Protein sequence: CASSTQGPFSRNEQFF.

The sample holds a few counts of this clonotype. V usage is TRBV20-1 and J usage is TRBJ2-5; 7 positions agree with TRBD2. The CDR3 is made up of 14 amino acids. V lost 1 base and J lost 5; bases outside the gene matches: 7. Germline values: CDR1 DFQATT, CDR2 SNEGSKA (reference sequence). DNA for the CDR3: TGCAGTGCTAGAGTTTCGGGAGGATCGGAGACCCAGTACTTC. It specifies CSARVSGGSETQYF.

This clonotype occurred a few times. The V call is TRBV15, the J call TRBJ2-1, with D uncertain. Germline V CDR1 and CDR2: LNHNV, YYDKDF (reference sequence). This CDR3 region has 13 residues. V was pared by 6 bases and J by 9 bases, with 15 bases between. Here the CDR3 reads CATRGIEDGEQFF. The CDR3 DNA sequence: TGTGCCACCAGAGGAATCGAGGACGGTGAGCAGTTCTTC.

This clonotype appeared a few times. The chain joins TRBV7-2 to TRBJ1-1; possible D gene TRBD1, 5 bases. Germline V gene sequence: CDR1 SGHTA, CDR2 FQGNSA. The CDR3 sequence is 13 residues long. V gave up 3 bases and J gave up 9 bases, with 14 bases separating them. The CDR3 coding sequence is TGTGCCAGCAGCTTTACGCCGGGACTTCAAGCTTTCTTT. Amino acids: CASSFTPGLQAFF.

This chain joins TRBV10-3 and TRBJ2-2, with D unclear. Germline values: CDR1 ENHRY, CDR2 SYGVKD. This CDR3 comprises 14 residues. V shed 6 bases and J shed 0 bases, with 8 bases lying between them. The CDR3 spells CAIRTEANTGELFF. DNA for the CDR3: TGTGCCATCAGAACAGAAGCGAACACCGGGGAGCTGTTTTTT.

The chain uses TRBV5-1 and TRBJ2-1; 11 bases agree with TRBD2. Germline CDR1 and CDR2: SGHRS and YFSETQ. The CDR3 is made up of 15 amino acids. Trimming at V came to 4 bases and at J to 8 bases, leaving 8 bases not matched to a gene. The DNA for the CDR3 is TGCGCCAGCAGCAAACTAGCGGGAGATTTAGATGAGCAGTTCTTC. Protein: CASSKLAGDLDEQFF.

This clonotype has ten or more counts. The V call is TRBV5-1, the J call TRBJ2-5; TRBD2 aligns across 7 bases. The CDR3 runs 16 residues. The V gene's germline CDR1 is SGHRS and CDR2 YFSETQ. The J segment lost 2 bases and the V segment lost 0 bases, leaving 7 bases of the junction unmatched. Here the CDR3 reads CASSLGGLPGQETQYF. CDR3 DNA sequence: TGCGCCAGCAGCTTGGGGGGACTACCCGGACAAGAGACCCAGTACTTC. The whole variable domain, filled in from reference TRBV5-1 and TRBJ2-5, reads KAGVTQTPRYLIKTRGQQVTLSCSPISGHRSVSWYQQTPGQGLQFLFEYFSETQRNKGNFPGRFSGRQFSNSRSEMNVSTLELGDSALYLCASSLGGLPGQETQYFGPGTRLLVL.

V usage is TRBV29-1 and J usage is TRBJ2-1; D gene ambiguous. The V and J ends lost 4 bases and 5 bases respectively, with 21 bases between them. This CDR3 is 16 amino acids long. CDR1 is SQVTM and CDR2 is ANQGSEA in the germline V gene. DNA for the CDR3: TGCAGCGTTGTTAGCACACCTCTACAGCTCAACAATGAGCAGTTCTTC. Encoded protein: CSVVSTPLQLNNEQFF.

The CDR3 nucleotides are TGTGCCAGCAGCTCGACCGGGGGCGACTATGGCTACACCTTC. Its translation: CASSSTGGDYGYTF. The genes are TRBV12-3 or TRBV12-4 and TRBJ1-2, with D possibly being TRBD1 (6 bases). This CDR3 region has 14 residues. V lost 6 bases to trimming and J lost 3 bases, with 14 bases between them.

This clonotype occurred a few times. The V call is TRBV19, the J call TRBJ2-2; D is unresolved. With 2 bases removed from V and 7 bases from J, the gap between germline ends came to 5 bases. From germline, CDR1 is LNHDA and CDR2 SQIVND (reference sequence). CDR3 length: 12 amino acids. CDR3 nucleotides: TGTGCCAGTAGTATATTGGTCGGGGAGCTGTTTTTT. This sequence encodes CASSILVGELFF.

The chain couples TRBV12-3 or TRBV12-4 to TRBJ1-1; 9 nucleotides align to TRBD1. Losses at the gene ends were 6 bases for V and 4 bases for J; bases not matched to a gene: 6. The CDR3 runs to 14 residues. The CDR3, as DNA: TGTGCCAGCAGCGAACAGGGGGCCGCCACTGAAGCTTTCTTT. Encoded protein: CASSEQGAATEAFF.

This clonotype was found many times. The V gene is TRBV7-2, the J gene TRBJ2-1, with 7 bases aligning to TRBD1. The CDR3 has 13 residues. J lost 7 bases, V lost 3 bases, and 3 bases had no gene match. The V gene's germline CDR1 is SGHTA and CDR2 FQGNSA. In nucleotides, the CDR3 is TGTGCCAGCAGCTTCAGGGGGTCAAATGAGCAGTTCTTC. Its translation is CASSFRGSNEQFF. The entire variable domain, with the rest obtained from reference TRBV7-2 and TRBJ2-1, is as follows: GAGVSQSPSNKVTEKGKDVELRCDPISGHTALYWYRQSLGQGLEFLIYFQGNSAPDKSGLPSDRFSAERTGGSVSTLTIQRTQQEDSAVYLCASSFRGSNEQFFGPGTRLTVL.

In regard to this clonotype: Germline and junction disagree at one end, which may indicate a read error. CDR3 loop: CCARDNSGGLGNTIYF. DNA for the CDR3: TGCTGTGCTAGAGATAATTCAGGGGGCTTAGGAAACACCATATATTTT. The J gene is TRBJ1-3, the V gene TRBV20-1; 8 bases match TRBD1. CDR1 DFQATT and CDR2 SNEGSKA come from the germline V gene (reference sequence). The CDR3 is made up of 16 amino acids.

This clonotype was counted at least ten times. This chain joins TRBV5-1 and TRBJ2-7, with 8 bases lining up with TRBD1. Trimming cost V 7 bases and J 7 bases; bases outside gene matches: 10. The CDR3 has 13 residues. Germline lookup yields CDR1 SGHRS and CDR2 YFSETQ. The CDR3 nucleotides are TGCGCCAGCGGAAGGGACAGGCCTACGGAGCAGTACTTC. Translated: CASGRDRPTEQYF.

This clonotype came up a few times. This chain uses TRBV7-2 with TRBJ2-3; a possible D gene is TRBD1 (7 bases). V lost 1 base and J 1 base, leaving 15 bases between the germline ends. Germline-derived CDR1 and CDR2 are SGHTA and FQGNSA. The CDR3 consists of 17 residues. CDR3 region: CASSLGPVRGGTDTQYF. The CDR3 DNA reads as TGTGCCAGCAGCTTAGGTCCGGTCAGGGGGGGCACAGATACGCAGTATTTT.